This T cell receptor (beta chain) was found in a study of cytomegalovirus exposure and HLA in healthy donors. The PCR employed 60 Vbeta primers together with 13 Jbeta primers. In the study's own analysis: An analysis that came later counted roughly 87 million unique TCR beta chains, 10 million to 12 million shared. The assay was immunoSEQ multiplex PCR, and TCRdb's table has in-frame clones only and misses some. That table supplies the V and J calls and clone size; D and trimming were determined from the DNA. The sample lists about 100,000 clones; around 74% were seen once. Germline trimming cut 6 bases from V and 2 bases from J; bases unmatched to any gene: 6. The CDR3 sequence is 14 residues long. The germline V gene has CDR1 SNHLY and CDR2 FYNNEI.

The TCR comes from a man aged 40-49 years in good health and CMV-seropositive. Sequenced material: PBMCs. The chain joins TRBV2 to TRBJ2-7; 8 nucleotides agree with TRBD1. The CDR3 sequence is CASRWDRTTYEQYF. The CDR3 DNA reads TGTGCCAGCAGGTGGGACAGGACTACCTACGAGCAGTACTTC.